This T cell receptor beta chain was retrieved from a study of T cell responses to AZD1222 COVID-19 vaccine. TCRdb keeps only in-frame clones here, not all; method: immunoSEQ multiplex PCR. The sample lists some 89,000 clones, around 90% seen once, with 2.2% in the top ten. CDR3 length equals 14 residues. Germline V gene data show CDR1 as SGHRS and CDR2 as YFSETQ. Unmatched junction bases numbered 5, after V lost 5 bases and J lost 2 bases. V usage is TRBV5-1 and J usage is TRBJ2-3; 7 nucleotides align to TRBD1. The sample was peripheral blood, taken on day 0 of AZD1222 vaccination. The origin of this receptor is an adult in good health. The DNA for the CDR3 is TGCGCCAGCAGAACAACAGGGGACACAGATACGCAGTATTTT. This gives the protein CASRTTGDTDTQYF.